These T cell receptor beta chains were read from a single sample in a study of T cells in localized non-small cell lung cancer. Using immunoSEQ multiplex PCR, the repertoire was profiled, and TCRdb retains in-frame clones only, with some absent. The sample lists some 24,000 clones, roughly 90% occurring once. The material was peripheral blood, obtained before any cancer treatment. The receptors were gathered from a man aged 40-75 years with stage III squamous cell lung carcinoma. CDR3s include the opening cysteine and the closing phenylalanine or tryptophan. A D gene is named only where the DNA matches it firmly. Size is stated for part of the rows, as once, few or many counts, or as a class when the clone is expanded.

clone size	J gene	D gene	V gene	CDR3 DNA	CDR3 protein
NA	TRBJ2-1	NA	TRBV11-2	TGTGCCAGCAGCTACCGGGACAACTACAATGAGCAGTTCTTC	CASSYRDNYNEQFF
NA	TRBJ2-7	NA	TRBV2	TGTGCCAGCGGCCCGAGCTCCTACGAGCAGTACTTC	CASGPSSYEQYF
NA	TRBJ1-2	TRBD1	TRBV11-2	TGTGCCAGCAGCTTGACGACAGGGGGGATTAACTATGGCTACACCTTC	CASSLTTGGINYGYTF
NA	TRBJ2-1	NA	TRBV6-5	TGTGCCAGCAGTTACTGGGGACGTTCCAATGAGCAGTTCTTC	CASSYWGRSNEQFF
NA	TRBJ2-5	NA	TRBV29-1	TGCAGCGGGAGGGGGTACCAAGAGACCCAGTACTTC	CSGRGYQETQYF
NA	TRBJ1-4	NA	TRBV4-3	TGCGCCAGCAGCCAAGTACCCAGAGGGGAAAAACTGTTTTTT	CASSQVPRGEKLFF
NA	TRBJ1-5	NA	TRBV5-4	TGTGCCAGCAGCTTAGGGGGAGGCAATCAGCCCCAGCATTTT	CASSLGGGNQPQHF
NA	TRBJ1-5	TRBD1	TRBV28	TGTGCCAGCAGTTTATATGGGACAGGGCTAATGGGAAATCAGCCCCAGCATTTT	CASSLYGTGLMGNQPQHF
NA	TRBJ2-7	TRBD1	TRBV18	TGTGCCAGCTCACCAAGACAGGGCGGCGAGCAGTACTTC	CASSPRQGGEQYF
once	TRBJ2-1	NA	TRBV9	TGTGCCAGCAGCGACGCCGGGACACGCGGGGCGCAGTTCTTC	CASSDAGTRGAQFF
NA	TRBJ1-3	TRBD1	TRBV10-2	TGCGCCAGCAGCCCCTCCAGGGACAGCTCTGGAAACACCATATATTTT	CASSPSRDSSGNTIYF
NA	TRBJ1-1	TRBD1	TRBV9	TGTGCCAGCAGCGTAGCGGGAGGGACAGCAAACACTGAAGCTTTCTTT	CASSVAGGTANTEAFF
NA	TRBJ2-3	NA	TRBV5-1	TGCGCCAGCAGCTTGGGGACGAGTGCAGATACGCAGTATTTT	CASSLGTSADTQYF
NA	TRBJ1-4	NA	TRBV4-3	TGCGCCAGCAGCCAAGACGAGTTTGGGGGGCCCGCCTCCGAAAAACTGTTTTTT	CASSQDEFGGPASEKLFF
NA	TRBJ2-3	TRBD2	TRBV7-3	TGTGCCAGCAGTCTAGCGGGAGTGGCAGATACGCAGTATTTT	CASSLAGVADTQYF
NA	TRBJ1-4	NA	TRBV4-1	TGCGCCAGCAGCCAAGTTCTGAGGTCTGTTAATGAAAAACTGTTTTTT	CASSQVLRSVNEKLFF